This is a list of T cell receptor beta chains from one sample in a study of blood T cells in healthy people across ages. TCRdb recomputed calls from the 5' RACE reads with MiXCR, one row per CDR3 protein. The sample records some 1.6 million distinct CDR3 sequences, approximately 32% being singletons. The specimen sequenced was blood. These receptor sequences come from a woman under 40 in good health. Each CDR3 is given with its conserved first and last residue. A D gene is named only where the DNA matches it firmly. Clone size appears in some rows only: once, few, many, or a class for an expanded clone.

v_gene	abundance	j_gene	d_gene	CDR3aa	CDR3nt
TRBV27	-	TRBJ1-5	-	CASNDVGGQGQPQHF	TGTGCCAGCAATGACGTGGGAGGTCAGGGTCAGCCCCAGCATTTT
TRBV20-1	-	TRBJ2-7	-	CSALANHEQYF	TGCAGTGCTCTAGCGAACCACGAGCAGTACTTC
TRBV29-1	many	TRBJ2-3	TRBD1	CSVGPGQAYTDTQYF	TGCAGCGTTGGACCGGGACAGGCCTACACAGATACGCAGTATTTT
TRBV24-1	-	TRBJ2-5	TRBD2	CATLGEASGVRETQYF	TGTGCCACCCTAGGGGAGGCTAGCGGGGTCAGGGAGACCCAGTACTTC
TRBV20-1	-	TRBJ2-7	TRBD1	CSARVGGHYEQYF	TGCAGTGCTAGAGTAGGGGGCCACTACGAGCAGTACTTC
TRBV30	few	TRBJ2-7	TRBD2	CAWSGPTSGKPSYEQYF	TGTGCCTGGAGTGGGCCGACTAGCGGGAAGCCTTCCTACGAGCAGTACTTC
TRBV2	-	TRBJ2-7	TRBD1	CASRKYRGSYEQYF	TGTGCCAGCAGGAAATACAGGGGGTCCTACGAGCAGTACTTC
TRBV20-1	few	TRBJ2-1	-	CSAYAGGAYNEQFF	TGCAGTGCTTACGCAGGGGGGGCCTACAATGAGCAGTTCTTC
TRBV5-1	once	TRBJ1-4	-	CASSKKTDNNEKLFF	TGCGCCAGCAGTAAAAAGACAGATAATAATGAAAAACTGTTTTTT
TRBV12-3/TRBV12-4	-	TRBJ1-4	-	CACSRDQGNEKLFF	TGTGCCTGCAGCCGGGATCAGGGAAATGAAAAACTGTTTTTT
TRBV20-1	few	TRBJ2-1	TRBD1	CSAAPFFRTGDEQFF	TGCAGTGCTGCACCTTTTTTTAGGACAGGAGATGAGCAGTTCTTC
TRBV7-3	few	TRBJ2-3	-	CASSQLGTDTQYF	TGTGCCAGCAGCCAGCTAGGGACAGATACGCAGTATTTT
TRBV6-5	few	TRBJ2-5	TRBD2	CASNRAGGQETQYF	TGTGCCAGCAACCGGGCGGGGGGACAAGAGACCCAGTACTTC
TRBV20-1	few	TRBJ2-7	-	CSARDALSEQYF	TGCAGTGCTAGAGATGCCCTCTCCGAGCAGTACTTC
TRBV20-1	few	TRBJ2-7	-	CSASDQNSYEQYF	TGCAGTGCTAGCGATCAGAACTCCTACGAGCAGTACTTC
TRBV20-1	-	TRBJ1-5	-	CSARPKGVAQPQHF	TGCAGTGCTCGGCCGAAGGGGGTTGCGCAGCCCCAGCATTTT
TRBV5-1	-	TRBJ2-3	TRBD2	CASSLSSGSSGTRDTQYF	TGCGCCAGCAGCTTGAGTAGCGGGAGCAGTGGTACCAGGGATACGCAGTATTTT
TRBV7-8	-	TRBJ1-1	-	CASSSREGWTEAFF	TGTGCCAGCAGCTCCCGGGAAGGTTGGACTGAAGCTTTCTTT
TRBV6-1	-	TRBJ2-1	-	CASSGIREQRIRFF	TGTGCCAGCAGTGGAATCCGGGAACAACGCATACGGTTCTTC
TRBV9	-	TRBJ1-1	-	CASSDLSGTNTEAFF	TGTGCCAGCAGCGACCTCTCAGGGACCAACACTGAAGCTTTCTTT
TRBV30	-	TRBJ1-3	-	CASPGDSGNTIYF	TGTGCCAGTCCAGGGGACTCTGGAAACACCATATATTTT
TRBV24-1	few	TRBJ2-5	TRBD2	CATSDPTTSGETQYF	TGTGCCACCAGTGATCCAACCACTAGCGGAGAGACCCAGTACTTC
TRBV6-2/TRBV6-3	-	TRBJ2-5	TRBD1	CASSSWGQRGEEQYF	TGTGCCAGCAGTTCATGGGGACAGAGAGGCGAAGAGCAGTACTTC
TRBV29-1	few	TRBJ1-4	-	CSVVSGSNEKLFF	TGCAGCGTTGTAAGCGGGTCTAATGAAAAACTGTTTTTT
TRBV6-2/TRBV6-3	-	TRBJ2-3	TRBD2	CASSYKRGGLTDTQYF	TGTGCCAGCAGTTACAAGCGGGGGGGACTCACAGATACGCAGTATTTT
TRBV27	-	TRBJ2-6	-	CASSPHRAGANVLTF	TGTGCCAGCAGTCCCCACAGGGCTGGGGCCAACGTCCTGACTTTC
TRBV29-1	-	TRBJ2-1	TRBD2	CSVQPEGRARYNEQFF	TGCAGCGTCCAGCCTGAGGGGAGGGCCCGATACAATGAGCAGTTCTTC
TRBV6-5	-	TRBJ2-1	TRBD2	CASSYSLDSAGGNNEQFF	TGTGCCAGCAGTTACTCCCTGGACTCAGCGGGGGGGAACAATGAGCAGTTCTTC
TRBV6-6	many	TRBJ2-3	-	CASSYAQRYTDTQYF	TGTGCCAGCAGTTACGCGCAGCGGTACACAGATACGCAGTATTTT
TRBV7-2	few	TRBJ2-2	-	CASSFRGGVHRELFF	TGTGCCAGCAGCTTTCGTGGAGGGGTCCACCGGGAGCTGTTTTTT
TRBV7-2	-	TRBJ2-5	TRBD2	CAGSPGTKETQYF	TGTGCCGGCAGCCCAGGGACTAAGGAGACCCAGTACTTC
TRBV21-1	-	TRBJ2-5	-	CASSTWEEAQYF	TGTGCCAGCAGCACGTGGGAGGAGGCCCAGTACTTC
TRBV7-9	many	TRBJ2-7	-	CASSPSGHEQYF	TGTGCCAGCAGCCCAAGTGGTCACGAGCAGTACTTC
TRBV4-1	-	TRBJ2-5	-	CASSQERQRQETQYF	TGCGCCAGCAGCCAAGAGCGACAGCGCCAAGAGACCCAGTACTTC
TRBV6-5	few	TRBJ2-7	TRBD2	CASSYRDYSNEQYF	TGTGCCAGCAGTTACCGGGACTACTCTAACGAGCAGTACTTC
TRBV4-1	few	TRBJ2-1	-	CASSHLRDRQFF	TGCGCCAGCAGCCACCTCCGGGACCGGCAGTTCTTC
TRBV15	-	TRBJ2-1	TRBD1	CATNRPRDREDNEQFF	TGTGCCACCAACAGACCACGGGACAGGGAGGACAATGAGCAGTTCTTC
TRBV2	-	TRBJ1-2	-	CASRRVEGYTF	TGTGCCAGCCGCAGGGTAGAAGGCTACACCTTC
TRBV6-1	-	TRBJ2-1	TRBD2	CASSEGLAGSREQFF	TGTGCCAGCAGTGAAGGATTAGCGGGAAGTCGGGAGCAGTTCTTC
TRBV28	-	TRBJ2-3	TRBD1	CASSILRQGVLTDTQYF	TGTGCCAGCAGTATCTTGAGACAGGGGGTACTCACAGATACGCAGTATTTT
TRBV5-6	-	TRBJ2-7	TRBD2	CASSLSGTSYEQCF	TGTGCCAGCAGCTTGTCCGGGACTAGCTACGAGCAGTGCTTC
TRBV14	once	TRBJ2-3	-	CASNWVITDTQYF	TGTGCCAGCAACTGGGTTATCACAGATACGCAGTATTTT
TRBV5-1	-	TRBJ2-3	-	CASSLKEPHTQYF	TGCGCCAGCAGCCTTAAGGAGCCCCATACGCAGTATTTT
TRBV20-1	few	TRBJ2-7	TRBD1	CSAALLTGTYEQYF	TGCAGTGCTGCTTTATTGACAGGGACCTACGAGCAGTACTTC
TRBV25-1	few	TRBJ2-1	TRBD1	CASSTNPGQGPYNEQFF	TGTGCCAGCAGTACCAACCCGGGACAGGGTCCCTACAATGAGCAGTTCTTC
TRBV5-1	-	TRBJ2-5	TRBD1	CASSAWTGGQETQYF	TGCGCCAGCAGCGCCTGGACAGGGGGTCAAGAGACCCAGTACTTC
TRBV5-1	many	TRBJ2-3	-	CASSLDQADTQYF	TGCGCCAGCAGCTTAGACCAAGCAGATACGCAGTATTTT
TRBV5-1	-	TRBJ1-1	TRBD1	CASSLQGGYGTEAFF	TGCGCCAGCAGCCTTCAGGGGGGATATGGCACTGAAGCTTTCTTT